These 3 T cell receptor beta chains came from one sample sequenced in a study of T cell repertoires in cytomegalovirus infection. From the reads, TCRdb called clonotypes with MiXCR, one entry per CDR3 protein. The data contain 170,000 or so distinct CDR3 sequences, about a sixth of them singletons. The material sequenced was CD8+ T cells from PBMCs. The receptors shown here come from a human donor in good health (CMV status not recorded). Some clones in this sample may be carry-over from other donors' samples.

This chain joins TRBV28 and TRBJ1-3; the D is unclear. The CDR3 runs to 13 residues. Per germline, CDR1 MDHEN and CDR2 SYDVKM. V lost 7 bases to trimming and J lost 0 bases, with 7 bases between them. The CDR3 coding sequence is TGTGCCAGCACTTCTTACTCTGGAAACACCATATATTTT. It encodes CASTSYSGNTIYF.

V usage is TRBV5-5 and J usage is TRBJ1-6; D gene uncertain. V gave up 1 base and J gave up 0 bases, with 8 bases separating them. CDR3 length equals 16 residues. The germline gives CDR1 SGHKS, CDR2 YYEKEE (reference sequence). The CDR3 loop is CASSLLESSYNSPLHF. The CDR3 coding sequence is TGTGCCAGCAGCTTGTTAGAGAGCTCCTATAATTCACCCCTCCACTTT.

The genes are TRBV5-6 and TRBJ1-3, with TRBD1 matching 8 bases. This CDR3 is 16 amino acids long. From germline, CDR1 is SGHDT and CDR2 YYEEEE. V dropped 2 bases and J dropped 1; count of bases not matched to a gene: 5. In DNA form, the CDR3 reads TGTGCCAGCAGCTTCTGGAGGACAGGGTCTGGAAACACCATATATTTT. This translates into CASSFWRTGSGNTIYF.